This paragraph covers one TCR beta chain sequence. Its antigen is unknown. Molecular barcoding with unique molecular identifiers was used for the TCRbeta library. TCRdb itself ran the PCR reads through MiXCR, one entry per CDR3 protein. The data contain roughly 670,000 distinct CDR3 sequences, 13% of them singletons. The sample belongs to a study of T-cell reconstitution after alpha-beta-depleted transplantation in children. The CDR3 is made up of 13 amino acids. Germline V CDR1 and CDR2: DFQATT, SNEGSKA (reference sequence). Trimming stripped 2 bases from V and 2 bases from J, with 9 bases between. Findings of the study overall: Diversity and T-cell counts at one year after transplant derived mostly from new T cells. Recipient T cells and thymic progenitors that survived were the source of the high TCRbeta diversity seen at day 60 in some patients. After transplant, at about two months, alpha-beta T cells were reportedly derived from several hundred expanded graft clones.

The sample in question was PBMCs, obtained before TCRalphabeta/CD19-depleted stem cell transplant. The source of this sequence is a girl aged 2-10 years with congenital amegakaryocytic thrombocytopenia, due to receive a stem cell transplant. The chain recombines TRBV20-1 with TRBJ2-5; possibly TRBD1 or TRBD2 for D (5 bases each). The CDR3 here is CSARKGRQETQYF. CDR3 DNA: TGCAGTGCTAGAAAGGGACGGCAAGAGACCCAGTACTTC.